One and the same sample provided the 24 T cell receptor beta chains below, sequenced in a study of control samples from healthy donors and cancer patients (dated by TCRdb to 2020 to 2021). To prepare the library, the immunoSEQ multiplex PCR assay was applied. TCRdb took over this immuneACCESS table, retaining in-frame rearrangements with V and J assigned. Such tables are incomplete; in checked studies, under half of the missing clones stem from an unresolved V gene, and the remainder is unexplained. This sample comprises about 100,000 clones, around 89% of them detected only once. In total, the top ten clones hold about 7.8% of the sample. Specimen: blood. The receptors here all came from a man aged 30 to 39 in good health.

The chain couples TRBV5-1 to TRBJ2-6, with D maybe TRBD1 (6 bases). Trimming cost V 4 bases and J 2 bases, with 13 bases left between them. The CDR3 runs 16 residues. Germline V CDR1 and CDR2: SGHRS, YFSETQ. CDR3 DNA: TGCGCCAGCAGCGGATTGACAGGCCCTGGGGCCAACGTCCTGACTTTC. Translated: CASSGLTGPGANVLTF.

This clone was seen a single time. The chain joins TRBV5-1 to TRBJ2-5; 7 bases line up with TRBD1. Per germline, CDR1 SGHRS and CDR2 YFSETQ. The CDR3 is 13 residues long. J gave up 3 bases and V 4 bases, and 3 bases lay outside the gene matches. The CDR3 sequence is CASSRDSEETQYF. CDR3 nucleotide sequence: TGCGCCAGCAGCCGGGACAGCGAAGAGACCCAGTACTTC.

This clone was picked up one time. The chain has TRBV6-5 and TRBJ1-1; no clear D. Trimming left V 0 bases short and J 7 bases short, with 9 bases between. Germline loops: CDR1 MNHEY, CDR2 SVGAGI. This CDR3 spans 13 amino acids. The CDR3 spells CASSYSPEDEAFF. CDR3 coding DNA: TGTGCCAGCAGTTACTCGCCAGAAGATGAAGCTTTCTTT.

The sample holds one count of this clone. The chain links TRBV6-5 to TRBJ2-7, with TRBD1 as a possible D gene (6 bases). V gave up 6 bases and J gave up 7 bases, with 19 bases separating them. Germline V lookup: CDR1 MNHEY, CDR2 SVGAGI. The CDR3 runs to 14 residues. CDR3 sequence reads: CASRASTGYGEQYV. CDR3 DNA sequence: TGTGCCAGCAGAGCCTCGACAGGTTACGGAGAGCAGTACGTC.

The V gene is TRBV6-6, the J gene TRBJ2-3; D is ambiguous. The CDR3 has 13 amino acids. Germline V gives CDR1 MNHNY, CDR2 SVGAGI (reference sequence). V was pared by 0 bases and J by 5 bases, with 6 bases between. CDR3 sequence reads: CASSYSKLDTQYF. Here the CDR3 DNA reads TGTGCCAGCAGTTACTCGAAATTAGATACGCAGTATTTT.

This chain links TRBV27 with TRBJ1-1, with TRBD1 as a possible D gene (6 bases). The V end lost 3 bases, the J end lost 2 bases, and 7 bases lay between the germline ends. Germline CDR1 MNHEY, CDR2 SMNVEV (reference sequence). The CDR3 has 13 residues. The CDR3 loop is CASSFGTNTEAFF. The CDR3 bases are TGTGCCAGCAGTTTTGGGACAAACACTGAAGCTTTCTTT.

The chain couples TRBV4-1 to TRBJ2-3, with D perhaps TRBD1 (6 bases). This CDR3 comprises 14 residues. CDR1 and CDR2 (germline): MGHRA, YSYEKL. V lost 1 base and J 6 bases, leaving 11 bases between the germline ends. CDR3 sequence: CASSQVQGDDTQYF. DNA of the CDR3: TGCGCCAGCAGCCAAGTACAGGGAGACGATACGCAGTATTTT.

This chain links TRBV4-1 with TRBJ2-1, with D perhaps being TRBD1 or TRBD2 (7 bases each). Between the trimmed V and J ends, which lost 4 bases and 5 bases, there was a span of 12 bases. Germline V gives CDR1 MGHRA, CDR2 YSYEKL. The CDR3 extends over 14 amino acids. CDR3 loop: CASSRRGTDNEQFF. The CDR3 DNA reads TGCGCCAGCAGCCGGCGGGGGACAGACAATGAGCAGTTCTTC.

This chain links TRBV19 with TRBJ1-5; D is ambiguous. V was shortened by 4 bases and J by 1 base, with 11 bases between the two germline ends. The CDR3 has 15 amino acids. The germline V gene has CDR1 LNHDA and CDR2 SQIVND (reference sequence). The CDR3 region has the DNA TGTGCCAGTAGTACCGTCCCCGGGAGCAATCAGCCCCAGCATTTT. Its translation: CASSTVPGSNQPQHF.

The chain links TRBV15 to TRBJ1-1; perhaps TRBD1 as D (6 bases). V lost 3 bases, J lost 8 bases, and 16 bases lay in between. Germline-derived CDR1 and CDR2 are LNHNV and YYDKDF (reference sequence). The CDR3 contains 14 residues. In DNA form, the CDR3 reads TGTGCCACCAGCAGCATGACAGGACTACTCGAAGCTTTCTTT. Encoded protein: CATSSMTGLLEAFF. Based on the CDR3 plus reference TRBV15 and TRBJ1-1, the full variable domain is DAMVIQNPRYQVTQFGKPVTLSCSQTLNHNVMYWYQQKSSQAPKLLFHYYDKDFNNEADTPDNFQSRRPNTSFCFLDIRSPGLGDTAMYLCATSSMTGLLEAFFGQGTRLTVV.

This sequence joins TRBV7-9 and TRBJ2-5; D may correspond to TRBD1 or TRBD2 (5 bases each). Germline V CDR1 and CDR2: SEHNR, FQNEAQ (reference sequence). The CDR3 has 14 amino acids. V dropped 4 bases and J dropped 3 bases, with 12 bases sitting between them. The CDR3 DNA reads TGTGCCAGCAGCTCTTTCCGGGACGAAGAGACCCAGTACTTC. Protein sequence: CASSSFRDEETQYF. The whole variable domain, remainder taken from reference TRBV7-9 and TRBJ2-5, is DTGVSQNPRHKITKRGQNVTFRCDPISEHNRLYWYRQTLGQGPEFLTYFQNEAQLEKSRLLSDRFSAERPKGSFSTLEIQRTEQGDSAMYLCASSSFRDEETQYFGPGTRLLVL.

The V call is TRBV19, the J call TRBJ1-6; D might be TRBD1 (6 bases). The CDR3 is 15 amino acids. In germline, CDR1 is LNHDA, CDR2 SQIVND (reference sequence). The germline V and J ends were trimmed by 10 bases and 6 bases, with 19 bases remaining between them. CDR3 region: CATGVGAGANSPLHF. In nucleotides, the CDR3 is TGTGCCACCGGAGTGGGTGCAGGGGCTAATTCACCCCTCCACTTT. The entire variable domain, with the rest obtained from reference TRBV19 and TRBJ1-6, is as follows: DGGITQSPKYLFRKEGQNVTLSCEQNLNHDAMYWYRQDPGQGLRLIYYSQIVNDFQKGDIAEGYSVSREKKESFPLTVTSAQKNPTAFYLCATGVGAGANSPLHFGNGTRLTVT.

The gene calls are TRBV6-4 and TRBJ2-2; 7 nucleotides match TRBD2. Germline V gives CDR1 MRHNA, CDR2 SNTAGT. This CDR3 is 14 amino acids long. Unmatched junction bases numbered 5, after V lost 5 bases and J lost 5 bases. The CDR3 DNA reads TGTGCCAGCAGTCCCACTAGCGAGACCGGGGAGCTGTTTTTT. Amino acids: CASSPTSETGELFF.

This chain uses TRBV28 with TRBJ1-4; D uncertain. V was trimmed by 6 bases and J by 8 bases, leaving 16 bases between them. Germline-derived CDR1 and CDR2 are MDHEN and SYDVKM. CDR3 length equals 14 residues. Written as DNA, the CDR3 is TGTGCCAGCAGGGAGCCGGGATCCTCGGAAAAACTGTTTTTT. Translation gives CASREPGSSEKLFF. The full variable domain, in which reference TRBV28 and TRBJ1-4 provide the parts outside the CDR3, is DVKVTQSSRYLVKRTGEKVFLECVQDMDHENMFWYRQDPGLGLRLIYFSYDVKMKEKGDIPEGYSVSREKKERFSLILESASTNQTSMYLCASREPGSSEKLFFGSGTQLSVL.

The CDR3 sequence is CASSSDAGFTGELFF. CDR3 in DNA: TGTGCCAGCAGCTCAGATGCGGGTTTCACCGGGGAGCTGTTTTTT. The chain couples TRBV5-8 to TRBJ2-2; D may be TRBD2 (5 bases). This CDR3 spans 15 amino acids. Germline V gene lookup returns CDR1 SGHTS and CDR2 YDEGEE. V shed 3 bases and J shed 4 bases, with 13 bases lying between them.

The V and J genes are TRBV5-1 and TRBJ1-4; D perhaps matches TRBD1 (5 bases). Germline V gene data show CDR1 as SGHRS and CDR2 as YFSETQ. The CDR3 consists of 17 residues. Between the trimmed V and J ends, which lost 0 bases and 7 bases, there was a span of 19 bases. The chain's CDR3 is CASSLGGQGENGEKLFF. The CDR3, as DNA: TGCGCCAGCAGCTTGGGCGGGCAGGGCGAGAATGGTGAAAAACTGTTTTTT.

This clone has only one observation. The J gene is TRBJ2-5, the V gene TRBV20-1; TRBD2 matches at 10 bases. The CDR3 spans 14 residues. The ends lost 3 bases at V and 5 bases at J; junction bases unmatched: 6. CDR1 is DFQATT and CDR2 is SNEGSKA in the germline V gene (reference sequence). CDR3 loop: CSASEREGPETQYF. CDR3 in DNA: TGCAGTGCTAGTGAGCGGGAGGGCCCGGAGACCCAGTACTTC.

This sequence joins TRBV5-1 and TRBJ2-5, with D possibly TRBD1 on 5 matching bases. Germline loops: CDR1 SGHRS, CDR2 YFSETQ. This CDR3 region has 12 residues. V lost 4 bases to trimming and J lost 3 bases, with 7 bases between them. CDR3 in amino acids: CASSGAEETQYF. The CDR3 DNA reads TGCGCCAGCAGCGGGGCCGAAGAGACCCAGTACTTC. Full variable domain (outside the CDR3, taken from reference TRBV5-1 and TRBJ2-5): KAGVTQTPRYLIKTRGQQVTLSCSPISGHRSVSWYQQTPGQGLQFLFEYFSETQRNKGNFPGRFSGRQFSNSRSEMNVSTLELGDSALYLCASSGAEETQYFGPGTRLLVL.

The rearrangement joins TRBV6-2 or TRBV6-3 to TRBJ2-1; 7 positions agree with TRBD2. This CDR3 contains 16 residues. The V gene's germline CDR1 is MNHEY and CDR2 SVGEGT. V lost 0 bases to trimming and J lost 1 base; unmatched junction nucleotides: 3. The CDR3 here is CASSYSWEGSYNEQFF. The CDR3, as DNA: TGTGCCAGCAGTTACTCATGGGAGGGTTCCTACAATGAGCAGTTCTTC.

This chain uses TRBV6-6 with TRBJ1-1, with TRBD1 matching over 7 bases. The CDR3 contains 14 residues. The germline CDR1 and CDR2 sequences are MNHNY and SVGAGI (reference sequence). The ends lost 7 bases at V and 0 bases at J; junction bases unmatched: 5. CDR3 loop: CASTQTGMNTEAFF. The CDR3 DNA follows: TGTGCCAGCACCCAGACAGGGATGAACACTGAAGCTTTCTTT.

V is TRBV2 and J is TRBJ2-7; maybe TRBD1 (6 bases). The CDR3 length is 13 residues. Germline loops: CDR1 SNHLY, CDR2 FYNNEI. Trimming shortened V by 4 bases and J by 5 bases, and 12 bases separated the two germline ends. CDR3 sequence: CASSVQGKNEQYF. CDR3 nucleotide sequence: TGTGCCAGCAGTGTGCAGGGGAAGAACGAGCAGTACTTC.

This chain uses TRBV14 with TRBJ1-2; no clear D. Germline CDR1 is SGHDN and CDR2 is FVKESK. This CDR3 is built from 15 residues. The germline V and J ends were trimmed by 1 base and 8 bases, with 17 bases remaining between them. The DNA for the CDR3 is TGTGCCAGCAGCCAAGGAAGGGCAGGTCTGGGAGGCTACACCTTC. This gives the protein CASSQGRAGLGGYTF.

The rearrangement joins TRBV9 to TRBJ2-5; either TRBD1 or TRBD2 may supply D (5 bases each). The CDR3 totals 16 residues. V gave up 3 bases and J gave up 4 bases, with 19 bases separating them. CDR1 and CDR2 (germline): SGDLS, YYNGEE. CDR3: CASSGTGTLMGETQYF. CDR3 DNA: TGTGCCAGCAGCGGTACCGGGACGCTTATGGGAGAGACCCAGTACTTC.

The V gene is TRBV6-6, the J gene TRBJ2-7; perhaps D is TRBD1 or TRBD2 (6 bases each). CDR3 length: 12 residues. Germline values: CDR1 MNHNY, CDR2 SVGAGI (reference sequence). V shed 9 bases and J shed 3 bases, with 12 bases lying between them. CDR3 sequence (DNA): TGTGCCAGTTCGGGGGCTAGCTACGAGCAGTACTTC. Protein: CASSGASYEQYF.